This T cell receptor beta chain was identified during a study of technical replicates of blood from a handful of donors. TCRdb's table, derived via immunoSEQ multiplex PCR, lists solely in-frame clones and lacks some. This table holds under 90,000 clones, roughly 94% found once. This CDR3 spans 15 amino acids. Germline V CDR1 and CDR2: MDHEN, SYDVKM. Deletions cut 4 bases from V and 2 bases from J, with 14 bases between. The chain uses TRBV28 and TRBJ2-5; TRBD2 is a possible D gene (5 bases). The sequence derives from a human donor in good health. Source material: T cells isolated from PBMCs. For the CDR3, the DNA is TGTGCCAGCAGTTCTTTCCGGCGGGCGCAAGAGACCCAGTACTTC. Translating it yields CASSSFRRAQETQYF.